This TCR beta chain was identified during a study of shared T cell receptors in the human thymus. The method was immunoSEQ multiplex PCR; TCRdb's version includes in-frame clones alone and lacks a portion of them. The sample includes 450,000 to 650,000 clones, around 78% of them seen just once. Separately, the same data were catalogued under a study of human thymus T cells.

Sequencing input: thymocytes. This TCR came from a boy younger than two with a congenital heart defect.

The chain's CDR3 is CASSPEGQGFYEQYF. In DNA form, the CDR3 reads TGTGCCAGCAGCCCAGAGGGACAGGGGTTCTACGAGCAGTACTTC. V gene TRBV7-2 combines with J gene TRBJ2-7; 10 positions match TRBD1. The CDR3 spans 15 residues. The junction had 7 bases not matched to a gene; V was cut back by 5 bases and J by 3 bases. Germline V lookup: CDR1 SGHTA, CDR2 FQGNSA.